The 20 T cell receptor beta chains below come from one sample, sequenced in a study of T cell responses to AZD1222 COVID-19 vaccine. Data came from immunoSEQ multiplex PCR; TCRdb stores just in-frame clones and leaves some out. The repertoire holds more than 95,000 clones, with 85% to 90% as singletons. The sample was peripheral blood, taken 28 days after the second AZD1222 dose. The receptor set was obtained from an adult who received the AZD1222 COVID-19 vaccine.

Only one count was recorded for this clone. This chain links TRBV30 with TRBJ2-1; D perhaps matches TRBD1 (5 bases). In germline, CDR1 is GTSNPN, CDR2 SVGIG (reference sequence). The germline V and J ends were trimmed by 5 bases and 2 bases, with 13 bases remaining between them. The CDR3 covers 14 residues. This CDR3 is CAWATGEAYNEQFF. In nucleotides, the CDR3 is TGTGCCTGGGCCACAGGCGAGGCCTACAATGAGCAGTTCTTC.

The J gene is TRBJ2-2, the V gene TRBV12-3 or TRBV12-4; D ambiguous. The CDR3 totals 11 residues. V was trimmed by 5 bases and J by 7 bases, leaving 5 bases between them. The CDR3 DNA is TGTGCCAGCAGTAACTTCGGGGAGCTGTTTTTT. It is translated as CASSNFGELFF.

The gene calls are TRBV4-3 and TRBJ2-2; D is unclear. The length of the CDR3 is 15 residues. Germline values: CDR1 LGHNA, CDR2 YSLEER. The V and J ends lost 1 base and 7 bases respectively, with 13 bases between them. As DNA, the CDR3 is TGCGCCAGCAGCCAAGTCGGGCCCTCGAGCGGGGAGCTGTTTTTT. It is translated as CASSQVGPSSGELFF.

V usage is TRBV12-3 or TRBV12-4 and J usage is TRBJ2-2; D unclear. The CDR3 length is 12 residues. Trimming shortened V by 3 bases and J by 6 bases, and 5 bases separated the two germline ends. The CDR3 coding sequence is TGTGCCAGCAGTTTTAATTCCGGGGAGCTGTTTTTT. It is translated as CASSFNSGELFF.

The chain uses TRBV1 and TRBJ2-3; the DNA was not compared with TRBD2, the D call given in the table. TRBV1 corresponds to a pseudogene. The CDR3 totals 18 residues. The CDR3, as DNA: TGCACCAGCAGCCAGGGGACTAGCGGGGGGGTCGGCACAGATACGCAGTATTTT. Its protein product is CTSSQGTSGGVGTDTQYF.

The chain's CDR3 is CASSPTDRANFGYTF. The CDR3 DNA follows: TGTGCCAGCAGCCCCACGGACAGGGCGAATTTTGGCTACACCTTC. This chain uses TRBV7-6 with TRBJ1-2; 8 bases agree with TRBD1. The CDR3 contains 15 residues. The germline V gene has CDR1 SGHVS and CDR2 FNYEAQ. V lost 5 bases, J lost 7 bases, and 12 bases stayed unmatched.

In DNA form, the CDR3 reads TGTGCCAGCACCTCCGGGAGAGGTACCTACAATGAGCAGTTCTTC. It is translated as CASTSGRGTYNEQFF. This chain links TRBV6-5 with TRBJ2-1, with a weak D call TRBD2 (6 bases). The CDR3 runs to 15 residues. Germline V lookup: CDR1 MNHEY, CDR2 SVGAGI. V shed 7 bases and J shed 2 bases, with 15 bases lying between them.

Written as DNA, the CDR3 is TGTGCCAGTAGTCTACTGGACAGGGGATCACCCCTCCACTTT. Protein: CASSLLDRGSPLHF. This rearrangement joins TRBV19 to TRBJ1-6, with 9 positions matching TRBD1. Germline-derived CDR1 and CDR2 are LNHDA and SQIVND (reference sequence). Trimming at V came to 5 bases and at J to 10 bases, leaving 6 bases not matched to a gene. CDR3 size: 14 residues.

V is TRBV6-5 and J is TRBJ2-3, with unresolved D. V lost 6 bases and J 2 bases, leaving 15 bases between the germline ends. Germline V lookup: CDR1 MNHEY, CDR2 SVGAGI. The CDR3 covers 15 residues. DNA of the CDR3: TGTGCCAGCAGCTTGACGGCAGCTTTCACAGATACGCAGTATTTT. It codes for CASSLTAAFTDTQYF.

The rearrangement joins TRBV6-6 to TRBJ2-1; no clear D. Germline V gene lookup returns CDR1 MNHNY and CDR2 SVGAGI (reference sequence). This CDR3 has 12 amino acids. V was clipped by 2 bases and J by 6 bases, with 5 bases between them. The CDR3 loop reads CASSYVFNEQFF. CDR3 bases: TGTGCCAGCAGTTACGTGTTCAATGAGCAGTTCTTC.

In this sample, this clone turned up a few times. The chain employs TRBV20-1 and TRBJ2-1; TRBD2 matches at 7 bases. Germline V gene sequence: CDR1 DFQATT, CDR2 SNEGSKA (reference sequence). CDR3 length: 20 residues. V shed 3 bases, J shed 0 bases, and the junction held 20 bases outside the gene matches. The CDR3, as DNA: TGCAGTGCTAGTGATCCGGGGCAAGCGGGGAGCCCGAGCTCCTACAATGAGCAGTTCTTC. Encoded protein: CSASDPGQAGSPSSYNEQFF.

The rearrangement uses TRBV5-1 and TRBJ1-6; 7 nucleotides agree with TRBD1. This CDR3 spans 15 amino acids. Germline loops: CDR1 SGHRS, CDR2 YFSETQ. V trimming: 0 bases; J trimming: 7 bases; junction bases outside the gene matches: 4. The CDR3 sequence is CASSLEGAKNSPLHF. As DNA, the CDR3 is TGCGCCAGCAGCTTGGAGGGGGCCAAGAATTCACCCCTCCACTTT. Together with reference TRBV5-1 and TRBJ1-6, the CDR3 gives the full variable domain: KAGVTQTPRYLIKTRGQQVTLSCSPISGHRSVSWYQQTPGQGLQFLFEYFSETQRNKGNFPGRFSGRQFSNSRSEMNVSTLELGDSALYLCASSLEGAKNSPLHFGNGTRLTVT.

This chain's CDR3 is CAWGLGRRNTEAFF. Written as DNA, the CDR3 is TGTGCCTGGGGACTAGGACGGCGGAACACTGAAGCTTTCTTT. The chain links TRBV30 to TRBJ1-1; D gene unclear. Looked up from germline, CDR1 is GTSNPN and CDR2 is SVGIG (reference sequence). V lost 5 bases and J 1 base, leaving 14 bases between the germline ends. The CDR3 extends over 14 amino acids.

The genes are TRBV2 and TRBJ1-2, with D unclear. This CDR3 has 13 residues. Trimming stripped 4 bases from V and 2 bases from J, with 8 bases between. Per germline, CDR1 SNHLY and CDR2 FYNNEI. The DNA for the CDR3 is TGTGCCAGCAGTGTGGGCGGAAACTATGGCTACACCTTC. Encoded protein: CASSVGGNYGYTF.

The CDR3 bases are TGCGCCAGCAGAAACAGGGGTTCGGAAAAACTGTTTTTT. The encoded protein is CASRNRGSEKLFF. The chain joins TRBV4-1 to TRBJ1-4, with 7 bases matching TRBD1. Trimming cost V 6 bases and J 8 bases; bases outside gene matches: 6. The CDR3 is 13 residues long. Per the germline V gene, CDR1 is MGHRA and CDR2 is YSYEKL.

The V and J genes are TRBV10-1 and TRBJ2-1; D gene ambiguous. The germline V gene encodes CDR1 WNHNN and CDR2 SYGVQD (reference sequence). Trimming left V 11 bases short and J 6 bases short, with 17 bases between. The CDR3 loop spans 13 amino acids. CDR3 sequence reads: CAGPGPRSNEQFF. The CDR3 bases are TGCGCCGGACCGGGCCCCAGGAGCAATGAGCAGTTCTTC.

The V gene is TRBV11-1, the J gene TRBJ2-7; the D is unclear. The CDR3 contains 12 residues. V was pared by 5 bases and J by 9 bases, with 14 bases between. Germline CDR1 is SGHAT and CDR2 is FQDESV (reference sequence). The CDR3 sequence: CASSRNRWGQYF. The DNA for the CDR3 is TGTGCCAGCAGCCGAAATCGTTGGGGGCAGTACTTC.

The genes are TRBV7-9 and TRBJ1-5; D remains ambiguous. Trimming took 5 bases from V and 3 from J, leaving 5 bases between them. The CDR3 runs 12 residues. Germline V CDR1 and CDR2: SEHNR, FQNEAQ (reference sequence). As DNA, the CDR3 is TGTGCCAGCAGCCGAGACAATCAGCCCCAGCATTTT. As protein: CASSRDNQPQHF.

V and J are TRBV9 and TRBJ2-7, with D perhaps TRBD1 (6 bases). Trimming took off 3 bases at V and 4 bases at J, with 17 bases between the two ends. The CDR3 loop spans 15 amino acids. Germline lookup yields CDR1 SGDLS and CDR2 YYNGEE. CDR3 DNA: TGTGCCAGCAGCGCCGCCCCGACAGGACAATACGAGCAGTACTTC. Translating it yields CASSAAPTGQYEQYF. Full variable domain (rest looked up from reference TRBV9 and TRBJ2-7): DSGVTQTPKHLITATGQRVTLRCSPRSGDLSVYWYQQSLDQGLQFLIQYYNGEERAKGNILERFSAQQFPDLHSELNLSSLELGDSALYFCASSAAPTGQYEQYFGPGTRLTVT.

The chain combines TRBV11-2 with TRBJ2-7; no reliable D call. The CDR3 extends over 12 amino acids. V was pared by 3 bases and J by 6 bases, with 9 bases between. The germline CDR1 and CDR2 sequences are SGHAT and FQNNGV. The CDR3 here is CASSLRFFEQYF. The CDR3 DNA is TGTGCCAGCAGCTTGAGGTTTTTCGAGCAGTACTTC.